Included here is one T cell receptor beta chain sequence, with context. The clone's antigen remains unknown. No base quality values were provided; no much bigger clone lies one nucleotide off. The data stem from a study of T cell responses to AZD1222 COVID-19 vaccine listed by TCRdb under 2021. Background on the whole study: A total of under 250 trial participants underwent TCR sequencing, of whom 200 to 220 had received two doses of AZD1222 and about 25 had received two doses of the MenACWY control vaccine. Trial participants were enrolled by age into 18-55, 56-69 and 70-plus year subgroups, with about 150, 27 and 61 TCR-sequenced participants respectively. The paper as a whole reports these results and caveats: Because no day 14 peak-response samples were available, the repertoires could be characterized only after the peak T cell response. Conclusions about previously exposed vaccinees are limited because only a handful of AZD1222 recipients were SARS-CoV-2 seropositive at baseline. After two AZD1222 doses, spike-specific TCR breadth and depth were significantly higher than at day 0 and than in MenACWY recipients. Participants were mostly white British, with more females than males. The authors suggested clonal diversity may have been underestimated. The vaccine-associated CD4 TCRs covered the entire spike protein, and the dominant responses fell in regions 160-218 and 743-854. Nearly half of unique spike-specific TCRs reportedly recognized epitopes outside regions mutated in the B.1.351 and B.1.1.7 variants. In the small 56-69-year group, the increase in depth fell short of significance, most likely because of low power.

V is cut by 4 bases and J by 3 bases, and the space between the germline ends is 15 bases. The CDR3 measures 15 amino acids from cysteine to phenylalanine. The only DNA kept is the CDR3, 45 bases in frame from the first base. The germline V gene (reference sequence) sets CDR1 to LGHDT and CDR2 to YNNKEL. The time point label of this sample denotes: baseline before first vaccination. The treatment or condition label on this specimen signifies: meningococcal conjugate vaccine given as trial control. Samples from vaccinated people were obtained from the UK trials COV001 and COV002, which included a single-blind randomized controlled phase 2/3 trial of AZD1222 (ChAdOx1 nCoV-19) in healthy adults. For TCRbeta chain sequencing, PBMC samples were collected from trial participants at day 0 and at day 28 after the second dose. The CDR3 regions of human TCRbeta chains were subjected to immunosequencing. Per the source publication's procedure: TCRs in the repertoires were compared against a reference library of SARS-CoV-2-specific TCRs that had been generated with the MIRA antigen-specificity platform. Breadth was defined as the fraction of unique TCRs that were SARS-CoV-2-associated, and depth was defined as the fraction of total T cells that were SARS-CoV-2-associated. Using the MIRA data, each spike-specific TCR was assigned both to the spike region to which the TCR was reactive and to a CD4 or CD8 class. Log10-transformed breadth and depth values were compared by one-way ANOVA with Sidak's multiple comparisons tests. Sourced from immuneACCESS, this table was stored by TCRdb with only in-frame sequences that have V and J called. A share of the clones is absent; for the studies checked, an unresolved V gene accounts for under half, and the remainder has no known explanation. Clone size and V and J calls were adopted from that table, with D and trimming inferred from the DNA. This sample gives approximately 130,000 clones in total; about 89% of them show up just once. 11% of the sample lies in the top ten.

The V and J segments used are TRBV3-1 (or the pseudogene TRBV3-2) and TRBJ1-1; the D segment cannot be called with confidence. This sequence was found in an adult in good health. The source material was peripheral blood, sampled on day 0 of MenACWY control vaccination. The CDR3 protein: CASSPAVTADTEAFF. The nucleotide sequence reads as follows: TGTGCCAGCAGCCCAGCTGTCACAGCCGACACTGAAGCTTTCTTT.